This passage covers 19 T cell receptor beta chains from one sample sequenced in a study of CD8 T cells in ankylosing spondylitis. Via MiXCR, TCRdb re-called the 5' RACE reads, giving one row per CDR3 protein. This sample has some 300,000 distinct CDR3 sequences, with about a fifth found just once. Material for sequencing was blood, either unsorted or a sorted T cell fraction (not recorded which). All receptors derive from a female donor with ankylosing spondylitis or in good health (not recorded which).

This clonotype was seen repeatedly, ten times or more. Here the CDR3 DNA reads TGTGCCACCAGCAGTAGGGCCTCCTACAATGAGCAGTTCTTC. Translation gives CATSSRASYNEQFF. This chain connects TRBV15 to TRBJ2-1; D ambiguous. Trimming left V 3 bases short and J 0 bases short, with 6 bases between. The CDR3 is 14 residues long. CDR1 and CDR2 (germline): LNHNV, YYDKDF (reference sequence). Together with reference TRBV15 and TRBJ2-1, the CDR3 gives the full variable domain: DAMVIQNPRYQVTQFGKPVTLSCSQTLNHNVMYWYQQKSSQAPKLLFHYYDKDFNNEADTPDNFQSRRPNTSFCFLDIRSPGLGDTAMYLCATSSRASYNEQFFGPGTRLTVL.

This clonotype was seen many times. The CDR3 protein is CASSLHQETQYF. CDR3 in DNA: TGTGCCAGCAGTTTGCATCAAGAGACCCAGTACTTC. The chain has TRBV12-3 or TRBV12-4 and TRBJ2-5, with D uncertain. The CDR3 extends over 12 amino acids. V lost 3 bases and J 2 bases, leaving 4 bases between the germline ends.

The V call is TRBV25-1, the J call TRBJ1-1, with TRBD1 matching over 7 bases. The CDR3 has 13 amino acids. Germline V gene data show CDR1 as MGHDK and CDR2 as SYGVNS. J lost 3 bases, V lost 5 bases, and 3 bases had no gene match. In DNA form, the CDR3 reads TGTGCCAGCAGTATAGGGACAGACACTGAAGCTTTCTTT. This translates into CASSIGTDTEAFF.

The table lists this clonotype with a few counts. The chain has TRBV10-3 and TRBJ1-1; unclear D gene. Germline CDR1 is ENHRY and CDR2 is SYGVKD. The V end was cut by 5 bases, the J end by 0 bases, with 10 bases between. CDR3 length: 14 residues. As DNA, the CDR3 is TGTGCCATCAGTCAGTTGGGGTTGAACACTGAAGCTTTCTTT. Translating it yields CAISQLGLNTEAFF.

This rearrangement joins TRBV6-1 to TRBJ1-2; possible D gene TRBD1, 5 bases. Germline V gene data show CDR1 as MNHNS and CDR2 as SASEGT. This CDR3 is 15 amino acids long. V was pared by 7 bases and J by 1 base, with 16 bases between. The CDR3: CASTEGTRINYGYTF. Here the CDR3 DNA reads TGTGCCAGCACAGAAGGGACGCGTATTAACTATGGCTACACCTTC.

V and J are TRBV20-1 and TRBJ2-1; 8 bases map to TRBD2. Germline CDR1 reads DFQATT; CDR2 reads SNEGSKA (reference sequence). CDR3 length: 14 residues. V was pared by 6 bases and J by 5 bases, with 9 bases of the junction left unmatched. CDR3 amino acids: CSATSGRGDNEQFF. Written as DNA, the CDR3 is TGCAGTGCCACCAGCGGGAGAGGGGACAATGAGCAGTTCTTC.

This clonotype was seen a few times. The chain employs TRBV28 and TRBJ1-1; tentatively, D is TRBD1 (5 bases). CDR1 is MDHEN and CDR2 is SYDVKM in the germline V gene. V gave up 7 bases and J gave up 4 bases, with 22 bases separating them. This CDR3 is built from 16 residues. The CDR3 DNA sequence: TGTGCCAGCACCCTTCTTGGCAGGGCAAGGCGCACTGAAGCTTTCTTT. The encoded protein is CASTLLGRARRTEAFF. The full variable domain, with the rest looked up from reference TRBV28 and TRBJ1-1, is DVKVTQSSRYLVKRTGEKVFLECVQDMDHENMFWYRQDPGLGLRLIYFSYDVKMKEKGDIPEGYSVSREKKERFSLILESASTNQTSMYLCASTLLGRARRTEAFFGQGTRLTVV.

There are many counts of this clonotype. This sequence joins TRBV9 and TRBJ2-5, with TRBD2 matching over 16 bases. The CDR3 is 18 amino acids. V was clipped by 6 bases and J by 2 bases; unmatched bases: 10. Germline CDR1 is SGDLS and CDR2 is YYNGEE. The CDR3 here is CASTGTSGRGIEQETQYF. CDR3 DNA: TGTGCCAGCACCGGGACTAGCGGGAGGGGGATTGAACAAGAGACCCAGTACTTC.

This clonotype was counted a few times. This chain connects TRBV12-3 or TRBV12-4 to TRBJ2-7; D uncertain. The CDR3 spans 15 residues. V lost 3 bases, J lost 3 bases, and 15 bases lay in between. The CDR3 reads CASSFSPLSHYEQYF. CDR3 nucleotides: TGTGCCAGCAGTTTTTCGCCCCTATCCCACTACGAGCAGTACTTC.

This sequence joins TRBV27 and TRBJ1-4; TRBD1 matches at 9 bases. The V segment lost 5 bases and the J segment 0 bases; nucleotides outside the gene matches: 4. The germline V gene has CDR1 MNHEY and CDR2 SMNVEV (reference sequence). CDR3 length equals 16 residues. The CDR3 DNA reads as TGTGCCAGCAGTCTCACAGGGGGCTCAACTAATGAAAAACTGTTTTTT. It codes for CASSLTGGSTNEKLFF.

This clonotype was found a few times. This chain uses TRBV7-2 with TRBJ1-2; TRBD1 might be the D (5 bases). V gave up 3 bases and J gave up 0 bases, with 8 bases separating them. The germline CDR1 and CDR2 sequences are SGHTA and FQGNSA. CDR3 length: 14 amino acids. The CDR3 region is CASSFGGTNYGYTF. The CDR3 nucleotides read TGTGCCAGCAGCTTCGGGGGGACTAACTATGGCTACACCTTC.

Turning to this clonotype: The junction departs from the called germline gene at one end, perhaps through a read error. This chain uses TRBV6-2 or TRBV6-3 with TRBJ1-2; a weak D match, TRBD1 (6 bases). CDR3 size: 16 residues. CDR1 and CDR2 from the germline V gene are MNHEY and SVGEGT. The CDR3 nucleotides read TGTGCCAGTAGTTACGGGGGGCAGGCAACTAACTATGGCTACACCTTC. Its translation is CASSYGGQATNYGYTF.

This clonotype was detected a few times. The CDR3 DNA reads as TGTGCCAGCAGCGCCGGGACTTCCTTGCTTTCCTACAATGAGCAGTTCTTC. Protein product: CASSAGTSLLSYNEQFF. The rearrangement uses TRBV9 and TRBJ2-1; D perhaps matches TRBD2 (6 bases). Germline V CDR1 and CDR2: SGDLS, YYNGEE. The V end was cut by 3 bases, the J end by 1 base, with 17 bases between. This CDR3 comprises 17 residues.

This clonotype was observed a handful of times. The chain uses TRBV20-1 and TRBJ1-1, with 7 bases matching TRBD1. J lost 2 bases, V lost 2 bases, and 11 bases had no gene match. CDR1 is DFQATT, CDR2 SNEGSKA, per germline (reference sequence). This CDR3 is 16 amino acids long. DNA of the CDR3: TGCAGTGCTAGATCCTCCATGACAGGGCTTAACACTGAAGCTTTCTTT. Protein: CSARSSMTGLNTEAFF.

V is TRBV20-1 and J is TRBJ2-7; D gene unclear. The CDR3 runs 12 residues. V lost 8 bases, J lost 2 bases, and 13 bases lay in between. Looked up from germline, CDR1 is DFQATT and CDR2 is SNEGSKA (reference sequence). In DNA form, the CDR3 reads TGCAGTTGTCGGACCAACCCCTACGAGCAGTACTTC. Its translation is CSCRTNPYEQYF.

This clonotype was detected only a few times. Written as DNA, the CDR3 is TGTGCCAGCAGTCACTCGGGACTAGCGGGAGGACTAGATACGCAGTATTTT. Protein sequence: CASSHSGLAGGLDTQYF. This sequence joins TRBV5-4 and TRBJ2-3; 15 bases line up with TRBD2. CDR1 is SGHNT, CDR2 YYREEE, per germline (reference sequence). The length of the CDR3 is 17 residues. V dropped 5 bases and J dropped 5; count of bases not matched to a gene: 9.

DNA for the CDR3: TGTGCCAGCAGAGTCGACGGGGGAGATACGCAGTATTTT. Translating it yields CASRVDGGDTQYF. V and J are TRBV9 and TRBJ2-3; the D gene is possibly TRBD2 (6 bases). Germline CDR1 and CDR2: SGDLS and YYNGEE. The CDR3 loop spans 13 amino acids. The V gene lost 5 bases and the J gene lost 5 bases, with 12 bases spanning the gap.

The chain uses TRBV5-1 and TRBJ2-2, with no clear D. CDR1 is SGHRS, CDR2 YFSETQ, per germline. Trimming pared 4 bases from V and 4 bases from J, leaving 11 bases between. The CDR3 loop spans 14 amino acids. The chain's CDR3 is CASSLAAITGELFF. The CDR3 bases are TGCGCCAGCAGCCTGGCGGCAATCACCGGGGAGCTGTTTTTT.

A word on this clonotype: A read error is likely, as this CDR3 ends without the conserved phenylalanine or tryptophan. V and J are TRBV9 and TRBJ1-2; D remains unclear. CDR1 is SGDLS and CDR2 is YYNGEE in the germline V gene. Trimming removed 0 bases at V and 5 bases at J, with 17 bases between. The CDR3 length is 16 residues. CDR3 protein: CASSVESRPRSYGYTY. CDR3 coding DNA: TGTGCCAGCAGCGTAGAATCCAGGCCCCGGAGTTATGGCTACACCTAC.